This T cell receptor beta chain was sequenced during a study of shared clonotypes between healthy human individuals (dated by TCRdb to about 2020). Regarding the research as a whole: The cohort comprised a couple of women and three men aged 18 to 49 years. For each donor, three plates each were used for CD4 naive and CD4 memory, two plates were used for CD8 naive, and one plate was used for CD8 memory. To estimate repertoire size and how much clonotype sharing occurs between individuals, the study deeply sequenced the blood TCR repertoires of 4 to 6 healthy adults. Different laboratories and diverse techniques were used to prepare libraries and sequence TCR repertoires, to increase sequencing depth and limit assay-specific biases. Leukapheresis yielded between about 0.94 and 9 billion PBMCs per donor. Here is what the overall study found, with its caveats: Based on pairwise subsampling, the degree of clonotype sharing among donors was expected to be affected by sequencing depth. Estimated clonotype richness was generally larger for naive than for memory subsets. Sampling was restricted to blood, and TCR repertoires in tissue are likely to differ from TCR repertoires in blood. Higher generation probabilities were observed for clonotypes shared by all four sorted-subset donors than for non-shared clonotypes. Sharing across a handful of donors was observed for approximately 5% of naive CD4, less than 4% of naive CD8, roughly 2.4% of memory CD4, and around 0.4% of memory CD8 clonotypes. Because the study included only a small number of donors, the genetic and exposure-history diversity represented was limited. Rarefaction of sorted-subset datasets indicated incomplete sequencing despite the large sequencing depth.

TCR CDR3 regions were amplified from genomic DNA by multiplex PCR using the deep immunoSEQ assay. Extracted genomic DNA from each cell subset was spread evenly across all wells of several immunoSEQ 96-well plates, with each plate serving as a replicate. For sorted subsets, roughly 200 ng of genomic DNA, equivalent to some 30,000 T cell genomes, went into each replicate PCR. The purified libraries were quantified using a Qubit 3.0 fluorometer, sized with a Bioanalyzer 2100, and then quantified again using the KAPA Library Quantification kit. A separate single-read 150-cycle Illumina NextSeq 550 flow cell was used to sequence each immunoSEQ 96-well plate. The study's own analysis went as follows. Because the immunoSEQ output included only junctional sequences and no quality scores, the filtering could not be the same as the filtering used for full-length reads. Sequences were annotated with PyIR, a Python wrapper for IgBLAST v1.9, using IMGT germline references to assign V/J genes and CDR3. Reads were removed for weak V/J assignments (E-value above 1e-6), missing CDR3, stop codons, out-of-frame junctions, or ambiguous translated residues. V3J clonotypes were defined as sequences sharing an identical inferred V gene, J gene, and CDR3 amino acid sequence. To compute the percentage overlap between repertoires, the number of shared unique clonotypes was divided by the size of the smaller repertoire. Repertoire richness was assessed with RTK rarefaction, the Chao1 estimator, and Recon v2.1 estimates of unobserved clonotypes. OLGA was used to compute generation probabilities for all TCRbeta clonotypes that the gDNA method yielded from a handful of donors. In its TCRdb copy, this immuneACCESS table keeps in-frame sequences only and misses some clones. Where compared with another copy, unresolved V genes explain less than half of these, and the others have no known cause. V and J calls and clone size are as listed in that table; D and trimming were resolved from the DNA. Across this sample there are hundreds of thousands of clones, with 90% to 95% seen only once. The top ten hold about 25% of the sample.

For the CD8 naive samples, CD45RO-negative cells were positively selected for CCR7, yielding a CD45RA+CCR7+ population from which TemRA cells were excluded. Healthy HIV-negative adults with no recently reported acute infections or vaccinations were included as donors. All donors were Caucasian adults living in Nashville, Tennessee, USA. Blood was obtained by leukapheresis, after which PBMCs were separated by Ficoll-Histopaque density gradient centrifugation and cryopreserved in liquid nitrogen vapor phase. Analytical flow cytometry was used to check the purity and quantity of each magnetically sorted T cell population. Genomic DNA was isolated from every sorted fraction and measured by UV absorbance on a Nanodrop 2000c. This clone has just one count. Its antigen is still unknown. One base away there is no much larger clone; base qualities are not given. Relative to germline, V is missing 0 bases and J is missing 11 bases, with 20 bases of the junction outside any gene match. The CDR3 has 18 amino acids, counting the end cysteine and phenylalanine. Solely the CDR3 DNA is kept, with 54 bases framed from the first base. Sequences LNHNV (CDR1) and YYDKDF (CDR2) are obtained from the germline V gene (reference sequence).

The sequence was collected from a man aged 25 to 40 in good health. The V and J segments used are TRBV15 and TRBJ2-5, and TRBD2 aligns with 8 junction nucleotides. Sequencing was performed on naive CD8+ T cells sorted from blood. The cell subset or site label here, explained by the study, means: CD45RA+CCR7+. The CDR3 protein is CATSRDPQLADSPTKQYF. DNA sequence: TGTGCCACCAGCAGAGATCCTCAACTAGCGGATTCCCCTACGAAGCAGTACTTC.